The source of this T cell receptor beta chain is a study of post-analysis software for immune sequencing data. General study findings and limits: In patients, five or six TRBV segments were more frequent than in controls, with TRBV5-6, TRBV5-1 and TRBV20-1 among them.

TCR beta libraries were prepared from cDNA with unique molecular identifiers. MiXCR, run by TCRdb on the PCR reads, gives a single entry per CDR3 protein. Of about 200,000 distinct CDR3 sequences in the sample, 29% were seen once. Trimming took 6 bases from V and 0 from J; bases not matched to a gene: 5. Germline loops: CDR1 SNHLY, CDR2 FYNNEI. The CDR3 runs to 14 residues. This clonotype was observed at least ten times. What it binds is unknown. This chain uses TRBV2 with TRBJ2-7; TRBD1 agrees at 7 bases. This clonotype was sampled from a girl aged 2-17 years with multiple sclerosis. Specimen: blood. The CDR3 is CASRRDSSSYEQYF. CDR3 DNA: TGTGCCAGCAGGAGGGACAGTAGCTCCTACGAGCAGTACTTC.